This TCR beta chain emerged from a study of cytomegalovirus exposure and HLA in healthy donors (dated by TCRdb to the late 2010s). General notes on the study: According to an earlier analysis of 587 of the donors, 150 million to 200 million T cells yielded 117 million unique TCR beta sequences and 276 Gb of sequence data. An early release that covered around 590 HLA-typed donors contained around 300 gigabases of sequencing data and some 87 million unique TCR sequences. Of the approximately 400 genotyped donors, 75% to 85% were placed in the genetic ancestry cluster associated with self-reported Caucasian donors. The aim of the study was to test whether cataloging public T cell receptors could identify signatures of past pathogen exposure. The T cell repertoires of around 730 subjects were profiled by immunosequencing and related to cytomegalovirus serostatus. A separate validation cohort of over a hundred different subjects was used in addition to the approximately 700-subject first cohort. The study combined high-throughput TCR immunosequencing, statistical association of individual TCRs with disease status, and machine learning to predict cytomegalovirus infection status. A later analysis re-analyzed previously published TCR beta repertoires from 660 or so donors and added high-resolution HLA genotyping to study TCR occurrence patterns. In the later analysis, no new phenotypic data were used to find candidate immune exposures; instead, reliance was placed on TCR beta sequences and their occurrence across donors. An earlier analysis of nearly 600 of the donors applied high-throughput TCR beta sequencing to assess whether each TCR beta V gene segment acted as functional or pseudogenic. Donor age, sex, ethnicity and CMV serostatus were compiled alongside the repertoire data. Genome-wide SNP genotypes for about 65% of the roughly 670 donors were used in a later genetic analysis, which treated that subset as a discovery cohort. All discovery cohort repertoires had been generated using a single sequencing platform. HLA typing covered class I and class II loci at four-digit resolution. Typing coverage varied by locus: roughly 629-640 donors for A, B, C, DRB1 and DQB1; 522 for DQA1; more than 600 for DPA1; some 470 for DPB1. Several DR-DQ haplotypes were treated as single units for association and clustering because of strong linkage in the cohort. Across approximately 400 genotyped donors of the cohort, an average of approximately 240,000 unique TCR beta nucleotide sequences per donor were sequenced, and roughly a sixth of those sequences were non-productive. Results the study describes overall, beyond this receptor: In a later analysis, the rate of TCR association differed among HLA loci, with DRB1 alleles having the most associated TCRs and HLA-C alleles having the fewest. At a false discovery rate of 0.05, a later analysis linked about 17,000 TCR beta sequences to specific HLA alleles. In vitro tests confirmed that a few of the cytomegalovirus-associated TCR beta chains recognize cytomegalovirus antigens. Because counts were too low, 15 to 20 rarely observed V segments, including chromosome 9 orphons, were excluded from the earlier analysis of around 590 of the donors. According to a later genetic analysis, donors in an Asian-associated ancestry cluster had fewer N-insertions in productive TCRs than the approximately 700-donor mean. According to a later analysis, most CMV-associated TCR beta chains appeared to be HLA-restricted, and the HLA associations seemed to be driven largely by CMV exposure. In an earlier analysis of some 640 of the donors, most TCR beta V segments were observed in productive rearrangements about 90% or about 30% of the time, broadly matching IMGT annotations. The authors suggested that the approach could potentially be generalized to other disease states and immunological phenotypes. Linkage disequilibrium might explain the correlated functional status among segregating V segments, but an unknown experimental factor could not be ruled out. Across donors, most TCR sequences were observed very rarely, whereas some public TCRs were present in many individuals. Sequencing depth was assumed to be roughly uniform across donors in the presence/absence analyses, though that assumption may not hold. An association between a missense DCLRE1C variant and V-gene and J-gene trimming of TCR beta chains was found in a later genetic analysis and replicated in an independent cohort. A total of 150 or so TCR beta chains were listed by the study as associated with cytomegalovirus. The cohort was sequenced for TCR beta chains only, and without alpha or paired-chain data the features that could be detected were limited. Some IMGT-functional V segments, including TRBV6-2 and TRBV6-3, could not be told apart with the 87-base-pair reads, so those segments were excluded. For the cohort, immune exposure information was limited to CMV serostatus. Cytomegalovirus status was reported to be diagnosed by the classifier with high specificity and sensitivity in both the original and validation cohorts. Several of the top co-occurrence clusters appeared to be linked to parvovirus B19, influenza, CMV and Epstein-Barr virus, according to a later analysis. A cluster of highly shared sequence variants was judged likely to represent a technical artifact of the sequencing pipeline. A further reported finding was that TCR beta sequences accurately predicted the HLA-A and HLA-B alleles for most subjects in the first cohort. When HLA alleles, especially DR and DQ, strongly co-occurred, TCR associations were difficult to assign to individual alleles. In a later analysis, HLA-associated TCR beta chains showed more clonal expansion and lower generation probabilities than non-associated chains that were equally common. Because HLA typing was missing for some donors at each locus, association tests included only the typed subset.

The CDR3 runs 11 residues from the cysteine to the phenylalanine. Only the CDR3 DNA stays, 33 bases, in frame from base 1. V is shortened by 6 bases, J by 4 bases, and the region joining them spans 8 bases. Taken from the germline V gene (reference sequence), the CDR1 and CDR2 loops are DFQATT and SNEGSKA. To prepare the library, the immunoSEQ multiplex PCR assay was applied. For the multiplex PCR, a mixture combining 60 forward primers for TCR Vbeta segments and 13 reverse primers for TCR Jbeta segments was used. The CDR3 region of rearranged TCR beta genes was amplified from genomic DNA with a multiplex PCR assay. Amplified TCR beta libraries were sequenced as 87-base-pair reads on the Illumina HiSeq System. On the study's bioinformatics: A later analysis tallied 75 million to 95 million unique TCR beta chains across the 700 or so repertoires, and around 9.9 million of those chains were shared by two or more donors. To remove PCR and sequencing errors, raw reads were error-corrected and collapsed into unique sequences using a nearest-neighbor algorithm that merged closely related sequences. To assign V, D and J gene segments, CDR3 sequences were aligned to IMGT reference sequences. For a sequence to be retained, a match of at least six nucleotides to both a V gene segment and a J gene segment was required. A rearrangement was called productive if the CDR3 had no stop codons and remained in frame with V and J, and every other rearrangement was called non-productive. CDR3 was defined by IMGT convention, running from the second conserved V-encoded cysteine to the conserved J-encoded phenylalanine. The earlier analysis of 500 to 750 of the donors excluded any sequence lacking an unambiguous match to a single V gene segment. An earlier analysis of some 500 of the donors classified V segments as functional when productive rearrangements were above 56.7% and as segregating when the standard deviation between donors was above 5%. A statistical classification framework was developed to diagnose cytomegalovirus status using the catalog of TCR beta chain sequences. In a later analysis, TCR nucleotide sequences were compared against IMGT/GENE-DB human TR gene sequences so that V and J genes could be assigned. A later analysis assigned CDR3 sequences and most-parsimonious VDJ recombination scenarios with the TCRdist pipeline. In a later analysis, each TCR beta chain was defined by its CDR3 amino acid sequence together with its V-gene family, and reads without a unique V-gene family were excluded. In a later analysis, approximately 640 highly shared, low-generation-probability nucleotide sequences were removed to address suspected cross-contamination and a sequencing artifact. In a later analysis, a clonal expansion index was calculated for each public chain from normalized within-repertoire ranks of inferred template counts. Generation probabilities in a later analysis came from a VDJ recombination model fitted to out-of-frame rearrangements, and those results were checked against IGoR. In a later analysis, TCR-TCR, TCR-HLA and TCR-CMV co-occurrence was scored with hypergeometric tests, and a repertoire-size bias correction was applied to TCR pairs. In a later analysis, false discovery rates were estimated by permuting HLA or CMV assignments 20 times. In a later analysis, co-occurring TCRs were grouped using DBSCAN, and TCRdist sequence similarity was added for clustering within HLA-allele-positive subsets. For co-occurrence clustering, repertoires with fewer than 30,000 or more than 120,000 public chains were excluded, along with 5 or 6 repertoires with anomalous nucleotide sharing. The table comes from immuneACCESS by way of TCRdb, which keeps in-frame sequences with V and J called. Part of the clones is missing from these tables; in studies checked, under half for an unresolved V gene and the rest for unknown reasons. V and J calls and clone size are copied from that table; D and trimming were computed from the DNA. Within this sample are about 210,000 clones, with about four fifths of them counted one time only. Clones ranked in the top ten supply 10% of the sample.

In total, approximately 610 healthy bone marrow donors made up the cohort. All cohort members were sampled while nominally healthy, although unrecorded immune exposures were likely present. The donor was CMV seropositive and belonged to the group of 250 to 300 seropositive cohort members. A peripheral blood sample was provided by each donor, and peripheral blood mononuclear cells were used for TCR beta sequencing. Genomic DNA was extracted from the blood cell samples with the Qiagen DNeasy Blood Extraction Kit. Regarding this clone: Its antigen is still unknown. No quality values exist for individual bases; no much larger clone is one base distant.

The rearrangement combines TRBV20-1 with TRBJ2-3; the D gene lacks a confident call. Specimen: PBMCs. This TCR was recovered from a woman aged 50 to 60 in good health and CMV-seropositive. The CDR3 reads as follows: CSAISSDTQYF. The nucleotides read TGCAGTGCAATTAGCTCAGATACGCAGTATTTT.